The clone carrying this T cell receptor (beta chain) was found many times. Its antigen is undetermined. The V and J ends lost 1 base and 7 bases respectively, with 8 bases between them. The CDR3 has 13 amino acids. Germline lookup yields CDR1 DFQATT and CDR2 SNEGSKA (reference sequence). The sample belongs to a study of breast tumors, draining lymph nodes, adjacent tissues. The study's findings and limits: Luminal-like breast cancer showed significantly greater tumor-nontumor repertoire similarity than basal-like breast cancer did. Tumors had less TCR diversity than lymph nodes, more than nontumor tissue. That most tumor T cells come from lymph nodes remained unproven. The data were judged consistent with most tumor T cells coming from lymph node and expanding in tumor.

Samples came from axillary lymph nodes draining the breast cancer. In TCRdb, the multiplex PCR reads were re-called with MiXCR into one record per CDR3 protein. The sample contains about 130,000 distinct CDR3 sequences, 20% to 25% of which appear only once. The sequencing input was axillary lymph node tissue. This receptor was taken from a female donor with breast cancer. Some clones in this sample may be carry-over from other donors' samples. The chain recombines TRBV20-1 with TRBJ1-6, with a tentative D call TRBD1 (5 bases). DNA for the CDR3: TGCAGTGCTAGAGGGGACGCCAATTCACCCCTCCACTTT. Protein sequence: CSARGDANSPLHF.